The present T cell receptor (beta chain) was sequenced within a study of control samples from healthy donors and cancer patients. This table comes from immunoSEQ multiplex PCR, and its TCRdb copy is limited to in-frame clones, with some not included. The sample includes over 100,000 clones, 90% of them seen just once. CDR3 length: 13 residues. Trimming removed 1 base from V and 6 bases from J, with 7 bases in between. The V gene's germline CDR1 is LNHDA and CDR2 SQIVND (reference sequence). The specimen was blood. The chain combines TRBV19 with TRBJ1-5; tentatively, D is TRBD1 (6 bases). The clonotype was recovered from a man aged 40-50 years in good health. DNA of the CDR3: TGTGCCAGTAGTATAGTAGGGGGTCAGCCCCAGCATTTT. Translated: CASSIVGGQPQHF.